Sequencing of this T cell receptor beta chain was carried out in a study of CD8+CD57+ T cells in acquired aplastic anemia. The study, taken as a whole, reports: Levels of CD8+ Simpson's diversity were not significantly distinct in patients versus controls. Twenty-nine shared CD8+ CDR3s appeared highly expressed within patients' immunodominant clones.

CDR1 is KGHDR, CDR2 SFDVKD, per germline. The CDR3 totals 14 residues. The V gene end was trimmed by 2 bases and the J gene end by 8 bases; junction bases not matched to a gene: 6. TCR beta VDJ and CDR3 profiling used genomic DNA as template. MiXCR was run by TCRdb on the reads, yielding one entry per CDR3 protein. The top ten hold less than 0.85% of the sample, which has about half a million distinct CDR3 sequences, approximately 33% seen once. Patients sequenced had flow cytometry evidence of CD8+CD57+ cell expansion. Patients had undergone no therapy by the time their blood was sampled. For this clonotype: The antigen is unknown.

The chain carries TRBV24-1 and TRBJ1-2; 8 bases are a match to TRBD1. This sequence originates from a human donor with aplastic anemia. Source material: sorted CD4+, CD8+, or CD8+CD57+ T cells (not recorded which) from PBMCs. CDR3 sequence reads: CATSDWTGFRGYTF. The CDR3 DNA is TGTGCCACCAGTGATTGGACAGGGTTCCGCGGCTACACCTTC.